The 4 T cell receptor beta chains presented below share a single source sample, sequenced in a study of lymphopenia after photon versus proton radiotherapy (dated by TCRdb to about 2019). The receptor library was made with the immunoSEQ multiplex PCR assay. TCRdb limited this immuneACCESS table to in-frame rearrangements with V and J called. A share of clones is missing; checked studies link under half to unresolved V genes, and the rest is unexplained. For this sample the table gives tens of thousands of clones, of which approximately 91% were detected only once. Of the sample, less than 3.5% falls within the top ten clones. The material was peripheral blood, obtained from a patient treated with photon-based radiotherapy. Receptor source: a woman in her 70s with pancreatic cancer.

In this sample, this clone turned up once. This chain connects TRBV19 to TRBJ2-2; D is unresolved. The germline V gene has CDR1 LNHDA and CDR2 SQIVND (reference sequence). The V end was cut by 3 bases, the J end by 0 bases, with 11 bases between. The CDR3 runs to 16 residues. Written as DNA, the CDR3 is TGTGCCAGTAGTATCCCCGGTGGGGCGAACACCGGGGAGCTGTTTTTT. The encoded protein is CASSIPGGANTGELFF.

The gene calls are TRBV28 and TRBJ1-2; TRBD1 is a possible D gene (6 bases). V lost 6 bases to trimming and J lost 2 bases, with 13 bases between them. CDR1 and CDR2 (germline): MDHEN, SYDVKM. CDR3 length: 14 residues. The DNA of the CDR3 is TGTGCCAGCAGCCGGACAGCCCCCAACTATGGCTACACCTTC. This codes for CASSRTAPNYGYTF.

This chain links TRBV28 with TRBJ1-4; D unresolved. The germline CDR1 and CDR2 sequences are MDHEN and SYDVKM. The length of the CDR3 is 13 residues. Trimming removed 3 bases from V and 8 bases from J, with 10 bases in between. CDR3 region: CASSFPPMEKLFF. The DNA of the CDR3 is TGTGCCAGCAGTTTCCCACCGATGGAAAAACTGTTTTTT.

With regard to this clone: This CDR3 is also generated by other DNA sequences in the sample. The chain uses TRBV4-2 and TRBJ2-2; D unclear. The CDR3 extends over 13 amino acids. V was trimmed by 0 bases and J by 7 bases, leaving 6 bases between them. Germline V gene lookup returns CDR1 LGHNA and CDR2 YNFKEQ. The CDR3 here is CASSQETDGELFF. Written as DNA, the CDR3 is TGTGCCAGCAGCCAAGAAACAGACGGGGAGCTGTTTTTT.